Each of the 7 T cell receptor beta chains below was sequenced from the same sample in a study of blood T cells in healthy people across ages. Alongside a J-beta primer mix, a sample-barcoded 5' primer served in a second PCR lasting roughly 6 to 11 cycles. TCRdb passed the 5' RACE reads through MiXCR, listing each CDR3 protein once. Of roughly 900,000 distinct CDR3 sequences listed, approximately 49% are singletons. Sequencing was done on a sample of blood. These receptors were collected from a man aged 30 to 39 in good health.

This clonotype was recorded a few times. J is TRBJ2-4 and V is TRBV9; D perhaps matches TRBD1 (6 bases). CDR1 is SGDLS and CDR2 is YYNGEE in the germline V gene. The CDR3 length is 14 residues. V lost 1 base, J lost 4 bases, and 9 bases lay in between. Here the CDR3 DNA reads TGTGCCAGCAGCGTATCAGGGGATAAAAACATTCAGTACTTC. Translated: CASSVSGDKNIQYF.

This clonotype was seen ten or more times. This chain uses TRBV10-3 with TRBJ1-1, with D maybe TRBD1 (5 bases). CDR3 length: 13 residues. The V and J ends lost 8 bases and 1 base respectively, with 11 bases between them. The germline CDR1 and CDR2 sequences are ENHRY and SYGVKD. The CDR3 here is CAIGPGGNTEAFF. The CDR3 nucleotides read TGTGCCATCGGACCTGGGGGGAACACTGAAGCTTTCTTT.

The CDR3: CASSPQAGGFVNEQYF. The CDR3 DNA reads as TGTGCCAGCAGCCCCCAAGCGGGGGGGTTTGTCAATGAGCAGTACTTC. The chain recombines TRBV7-3 with TRBJ2-1; 10 bases are a match to TRBD2. The last part of the DNA fits TRBJ2-7 better; the J call may be wrong. The length of the CDR3 is 16 residues. CDR1 and CDR2 from the germline V gene are SGHTA and FQGTGA.

The V call is TRBV4-2, the J call TRBJ2-7, with 9 bases identical to TRBD2. Losses at the gene ends were 1 base for V and 0 bases for J; bases not matched to a gene: 7. CDR1 LGHNA and CDR2 YNFKEQ come from the germline V gene. The CDR3 has 17 amino acids. The CDR3 nucleotides read TGTGCCAGCAGCCAAGCGCCTAGCGGGGACCCCTCCTACGAGCAGTACTTC. It translates to CASSQAPSGDPSYEQYF.

The chain has TRBV29-1 and TRBJ2-1; D remains ambiguous. Trimming removed 5 bases from V and 5 bases from J, with 10 bases in between. The CDR3 extends over 12 amino acids. From germline, CDR1 is SQVTM and CDR2 ANQGSEA. The CDR3 DNA reads as TGCAGCGTTTTTTGGTACAACAATGAGCAGTTCTTC. Its protein product is CSVFWYNNEQFF.

The gene calls are TRBV18 and TRBJ1-2, with a weak D call TRBD1 (5 bases). This CDR3 has 14 amino acids. With 4 bases removed from V and 7 bases from J, the gap between germline ends came to 16 bases. Germline CDR1 and CDR2: KGHSH and LQKENI. CDR3 loop: CASSQTVGASGYTF. The CDR3 nucleotides are TGTGCCAGCTCACAAACCGTAGGGGCGTCTGGCTACACCTTC.

This chain connects TRBV7-9 to TRBJ2-3; D ambiguous. The CDR3 is made up of 16 amino acids. Germline values: CDR1 SEHNR, CDR2 FQNEAQ (reference sequence). Trimming cost V 4 bases and J 0 bases, with 14 bases left between them. The CDR3 DNA reads TGTGCCAGCAGCTCCTCGGAAGGACCTAGCACAGATACGCAGTATTTT. It encodes CASSSSEGPSTDTQYF.